This T cell receptor beta chain was sequenced during a study of breast tumors, draining lymph nodes, adjacent tissues. TCRdb re-analysed the multiplex PCR reads in MiXCR, keeping a single row per CDR3 protein. The sample holds approximately 13,000 distinct CDR3 sequences, 60% to 75% seen once. With respect to this clonotype: Antigen: not known.

Whole-study results and caveats: Tumor and nontumor repertoires were significantly more similar in luminal-like than in basal-like breast cancer.

Germline lookup yields CDR1 SGDLS and CDR2 YYNGEE. V shed 0 bases and J shed 2 bases, with 14 bases lying between them. This CDR3 spans 16 amino acids. The rearrangement uses TRBV9 and TRBJ2-5, with D unresolved. The sequence was collected from a female donor with breast cancer. Some clones in this sample may be carry-over from other donors' samples. The source material was tumor-adjacent breast tissue. This CDR3 is CASSVAVSLRQETQYF. DNA for the CDR3: TGTGCCAGCAGCGTAGCGGTATCCCTGAGGCAAGAGACCCAGTACTTC.